What follows is one T cell receptor (beta chain) and its context. The final CDR3 position lacks the conserved phenylalanine or tryptophan, pointing to a likely read error. Synthesis of TCR beta cDNA was carried out from approximately 470 ng total RNA with a constant-region primer. Three nested multiplex PCR rounds, a slightly modified ARM-PCR, produced the libraries for TCR beta. TRBV1-TRBV30 forward primers and a C-beta reverse primer were used in the first two PCR rounds, which each ran for approximately 11 cycles. Using its own MiXCR run on the multiplex PCR reads, TCRdb lists one record per CDR3 protein. The repertoire holds about 120,000 distinct CDR3 sequences, with 55% to 70% as singletons. These data come from a study of tumor-infiltrating lymphocytes in primary liver carcinoma. Study details: The yield of productive TCRbeta reads per sample was roughly 3.65 to 7.5 million and was similar across tissue types.

This CDR3 region has 17 residues. Germline V gene data show CDR1 as SGHAT and CDR2 as FQNNGV. DNA and RNA were both co-extracted from about 19-30 mg of bulk tissue that had not been sorted. The patients, who had chronic HBV infection, were treatment-naive (untreated). The TCR comes from a woman in her sixties with primary liver carcinoma and hepatitis B virus infection. The sample was tumor-adjacent normal liver tissue. This chain links TRBV11-2 with TRBJ2-1, with D hard to call. The CDR3 DNA reads as TGTGCCAGCAGCTTTACCCCACTGAGGAACTCCTACATTGAGCAGTTCCTC. Translated: CASSFTPLRNSYIEQFL.